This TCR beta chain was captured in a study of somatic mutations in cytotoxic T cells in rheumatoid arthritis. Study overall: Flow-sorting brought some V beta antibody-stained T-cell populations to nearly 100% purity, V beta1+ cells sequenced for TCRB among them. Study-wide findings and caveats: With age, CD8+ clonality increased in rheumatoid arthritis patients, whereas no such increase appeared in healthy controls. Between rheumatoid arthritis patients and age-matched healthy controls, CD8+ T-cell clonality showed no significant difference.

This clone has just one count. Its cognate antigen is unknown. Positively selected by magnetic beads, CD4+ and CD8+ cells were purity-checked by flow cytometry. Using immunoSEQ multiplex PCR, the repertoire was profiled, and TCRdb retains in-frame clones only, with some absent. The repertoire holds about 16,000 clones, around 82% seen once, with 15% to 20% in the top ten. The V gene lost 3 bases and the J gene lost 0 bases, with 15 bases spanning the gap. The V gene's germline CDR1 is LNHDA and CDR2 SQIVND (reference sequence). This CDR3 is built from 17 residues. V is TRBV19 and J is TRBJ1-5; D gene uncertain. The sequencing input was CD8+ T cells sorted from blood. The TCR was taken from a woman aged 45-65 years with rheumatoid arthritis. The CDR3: CASSMWRGRDSNQPQHF. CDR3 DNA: TGTGCCAGTAGTATGTGGCGGGGAAGGGATAGCAATCAGCCCCAGCATTTT. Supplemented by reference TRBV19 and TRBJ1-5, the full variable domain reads DGGITQSPKYLFRKEGQNVTLSCEQNLNHDAMYWYRQDPGQGLRLIYYSQIVNDFQKGDIAEGYSVSREKKESFPLTVTSAQKNPTAFYLCASSMWRGRDSNQPQHFGDGTRLSIL.